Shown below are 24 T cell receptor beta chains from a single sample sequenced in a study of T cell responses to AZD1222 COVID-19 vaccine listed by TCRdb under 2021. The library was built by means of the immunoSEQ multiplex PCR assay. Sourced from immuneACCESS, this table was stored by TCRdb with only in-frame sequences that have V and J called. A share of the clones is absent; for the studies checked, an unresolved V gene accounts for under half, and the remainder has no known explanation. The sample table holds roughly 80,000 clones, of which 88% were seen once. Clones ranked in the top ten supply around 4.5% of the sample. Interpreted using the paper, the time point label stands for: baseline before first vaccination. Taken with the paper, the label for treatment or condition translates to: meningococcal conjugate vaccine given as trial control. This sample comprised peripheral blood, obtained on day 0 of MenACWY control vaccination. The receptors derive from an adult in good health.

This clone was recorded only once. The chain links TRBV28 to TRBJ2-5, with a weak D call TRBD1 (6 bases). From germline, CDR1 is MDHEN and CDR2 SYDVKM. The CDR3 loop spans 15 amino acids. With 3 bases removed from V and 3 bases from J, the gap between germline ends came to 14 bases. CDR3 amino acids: CASSFAGAGEETQYF. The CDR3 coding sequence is TGTGCCAGCAGTTTTGCAGGGGCTGGGGAAGAGACCCAGTACTTC.

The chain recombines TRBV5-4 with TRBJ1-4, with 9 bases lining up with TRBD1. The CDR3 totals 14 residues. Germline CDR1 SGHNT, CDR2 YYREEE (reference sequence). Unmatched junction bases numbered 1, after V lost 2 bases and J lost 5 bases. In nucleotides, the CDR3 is TGTGCCAGCAGCTTAGGGACAGGGAATGAAAAACTGTTTTTT. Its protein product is CASSLGTGNEKLFF.

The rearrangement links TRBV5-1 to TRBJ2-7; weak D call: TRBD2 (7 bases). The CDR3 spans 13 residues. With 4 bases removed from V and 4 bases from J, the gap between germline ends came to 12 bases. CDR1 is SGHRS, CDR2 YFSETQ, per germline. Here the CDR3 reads CASSDGGLYEQYF. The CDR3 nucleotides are TGCGCCAGCAGCGACGGGGGGCTATACGAGCAGTACTTC.

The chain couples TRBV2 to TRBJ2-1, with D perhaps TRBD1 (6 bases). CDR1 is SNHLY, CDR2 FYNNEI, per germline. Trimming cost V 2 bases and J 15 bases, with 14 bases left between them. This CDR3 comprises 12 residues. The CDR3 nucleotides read TGTGCCAGCAGTGAAATCACAGGGAATCCGTTCTTC. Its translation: CASSEITGNPFF.

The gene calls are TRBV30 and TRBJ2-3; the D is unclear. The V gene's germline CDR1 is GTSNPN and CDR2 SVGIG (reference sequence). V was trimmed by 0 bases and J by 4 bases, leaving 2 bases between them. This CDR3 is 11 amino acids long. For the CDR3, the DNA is TGTGCCTGGAGTGTCCCAGATACGCAGTATTTT. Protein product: CAWSVPDTQYF.

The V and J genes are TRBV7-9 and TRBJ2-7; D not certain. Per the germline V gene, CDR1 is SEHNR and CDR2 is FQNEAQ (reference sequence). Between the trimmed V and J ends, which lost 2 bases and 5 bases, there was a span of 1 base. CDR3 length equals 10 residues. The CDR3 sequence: CASSLHEQYF. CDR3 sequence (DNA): TGTGCCAGCAGCTTACACGAGCAGTACTTC.

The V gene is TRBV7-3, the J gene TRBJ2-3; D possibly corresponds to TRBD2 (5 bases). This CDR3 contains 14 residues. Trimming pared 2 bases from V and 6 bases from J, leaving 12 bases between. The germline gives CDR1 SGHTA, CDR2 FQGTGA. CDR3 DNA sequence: TGTGCCAGCAGCTTACGAGCGGCGCAGGATACGCAGTATTTT. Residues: CASSLRAAQDTQYF.

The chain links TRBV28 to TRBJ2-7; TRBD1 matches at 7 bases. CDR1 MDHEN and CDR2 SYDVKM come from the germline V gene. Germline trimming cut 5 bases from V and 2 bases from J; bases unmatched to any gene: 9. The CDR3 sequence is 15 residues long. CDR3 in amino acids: CASSLDRAWAYEQYF. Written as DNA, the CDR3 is TGTGCCAGCAGTCTAGACAGGGCCTGGGCCTACGAGCAGTACTTC. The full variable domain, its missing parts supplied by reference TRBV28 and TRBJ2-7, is DVKVTQSSRYLVKRTGEKVFLECVQDMDHENMFWYRQDPGLGLRLIYFSYDVKMKEKGDIPEGYSVSREKKERFSLILESASTNQTSMYLCASSLDRAWAYEQYFGPGTRLTVT.

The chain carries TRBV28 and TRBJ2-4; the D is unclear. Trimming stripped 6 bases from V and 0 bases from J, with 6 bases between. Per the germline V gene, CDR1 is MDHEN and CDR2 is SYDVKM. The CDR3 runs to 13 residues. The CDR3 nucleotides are TGTGCCAGCAGCACAGTAGCCAAAAACATTCAGTACTTC. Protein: CASSTVAKNIQYF.

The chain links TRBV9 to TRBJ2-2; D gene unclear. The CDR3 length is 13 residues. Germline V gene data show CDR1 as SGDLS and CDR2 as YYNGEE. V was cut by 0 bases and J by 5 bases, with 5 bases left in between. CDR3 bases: TGTGCCAGCAGCGTAGGGGGAACCGGGGAGCTGTTTTTT. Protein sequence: CASSVGGTGELFF.

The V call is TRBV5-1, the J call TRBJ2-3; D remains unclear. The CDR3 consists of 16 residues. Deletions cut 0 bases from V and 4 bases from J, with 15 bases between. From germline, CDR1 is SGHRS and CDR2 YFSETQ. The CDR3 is CASSLGPSTTSDTQYF. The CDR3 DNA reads TGCGCCAGCAGCTTGGGACCGTCTACAACCTCAGATACGCAGTATTTT.

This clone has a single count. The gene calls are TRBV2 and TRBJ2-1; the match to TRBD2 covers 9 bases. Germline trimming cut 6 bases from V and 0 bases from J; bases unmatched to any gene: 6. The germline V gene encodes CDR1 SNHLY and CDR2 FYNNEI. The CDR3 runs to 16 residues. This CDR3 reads CASRRTSASSYNEQFF. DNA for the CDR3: TGTGCCAGCAGACGGACTAGCGCGAGCTCCTACAATGAGCAGTTCTTC.

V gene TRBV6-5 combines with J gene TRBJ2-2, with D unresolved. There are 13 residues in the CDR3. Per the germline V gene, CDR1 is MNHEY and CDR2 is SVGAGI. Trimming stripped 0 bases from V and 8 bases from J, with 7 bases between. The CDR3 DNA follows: TGTGCCAGCAGTTACTCAGGACGGGGGGAGCTGTTTTTT. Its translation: CASSYSGRGELFF.

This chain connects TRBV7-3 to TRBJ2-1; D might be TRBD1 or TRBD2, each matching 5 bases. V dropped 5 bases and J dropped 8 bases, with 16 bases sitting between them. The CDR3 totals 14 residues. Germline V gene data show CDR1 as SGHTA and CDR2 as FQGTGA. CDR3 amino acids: CASSRTGSEDEQFF. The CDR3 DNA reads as TGTGCCAGCAGCCGAACAGGTAGCGAAGATGAGCAGTTCTTC.

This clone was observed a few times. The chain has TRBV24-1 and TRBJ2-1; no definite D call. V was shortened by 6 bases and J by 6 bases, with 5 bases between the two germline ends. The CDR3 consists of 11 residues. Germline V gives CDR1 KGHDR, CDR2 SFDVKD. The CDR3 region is CATSLRNEQFF. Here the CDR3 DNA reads TGTGCCACCAGTCTACGCAATGAGCAGTTCTTC.

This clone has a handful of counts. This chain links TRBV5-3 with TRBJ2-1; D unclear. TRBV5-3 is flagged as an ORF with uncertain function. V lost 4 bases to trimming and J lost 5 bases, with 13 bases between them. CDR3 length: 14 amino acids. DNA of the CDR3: TGTGCCAGAAGCCCCTCAGCTGGGGACAATGAGCAGTTCTTC. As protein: CARSPSAGDNEQFF.

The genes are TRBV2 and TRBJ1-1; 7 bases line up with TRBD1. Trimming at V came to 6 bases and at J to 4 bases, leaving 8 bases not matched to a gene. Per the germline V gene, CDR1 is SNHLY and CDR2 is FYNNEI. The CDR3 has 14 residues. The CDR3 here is CASRDTGVGTEAFF. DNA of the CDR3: TGTGCCAGCAGAGATACAGGGGTGGGCACTGAAGCTTTCTTT.

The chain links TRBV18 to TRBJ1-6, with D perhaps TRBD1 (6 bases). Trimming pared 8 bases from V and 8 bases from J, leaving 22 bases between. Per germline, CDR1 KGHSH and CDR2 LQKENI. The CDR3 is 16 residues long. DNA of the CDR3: TGTGCCAGCCAAGGTTTGGGGGCAGAAGTTTATTCACCCCTCCACTTT. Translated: CASQGLGAEVYSPLHF.

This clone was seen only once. The CDR3 DNA follows: TGTGCCAGCAGCCCCGACAGGGTAGGACAGCCCCAGCATTTT. Residues: CASSPDRVGQPQHF. This chain joins TRBV3-1 (or the pseudogene TRBV3-2) and TRBJ1-5; TRBD1 matches at 7 bases. The CDR3 covers 14 residues. The germline gives CDR1 LGHDT, CDR2 YNNKEL (reference sequence). V shed 4 bases, J shed 7 bases, and the junction held 7 bases outside the gene matches.

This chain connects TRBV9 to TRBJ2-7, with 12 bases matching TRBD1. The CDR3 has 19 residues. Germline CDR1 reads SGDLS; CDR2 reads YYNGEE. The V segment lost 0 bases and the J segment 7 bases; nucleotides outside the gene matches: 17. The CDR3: CASSVGRGQGAMVGREQYF. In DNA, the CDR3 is TGTGCCAGCAGCGTAGGACGGGGACAGGGGGCGATGGTAGGTCGGGAGCAGTACTTC.

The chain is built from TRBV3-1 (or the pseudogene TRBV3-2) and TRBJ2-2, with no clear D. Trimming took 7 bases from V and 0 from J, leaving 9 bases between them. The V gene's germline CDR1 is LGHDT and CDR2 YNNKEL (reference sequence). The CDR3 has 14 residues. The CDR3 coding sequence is TGTGCCAGCAACCACAGATCGAACACCGGGGAGCTGTTTTTT. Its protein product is CASNHRSNTGELFF.

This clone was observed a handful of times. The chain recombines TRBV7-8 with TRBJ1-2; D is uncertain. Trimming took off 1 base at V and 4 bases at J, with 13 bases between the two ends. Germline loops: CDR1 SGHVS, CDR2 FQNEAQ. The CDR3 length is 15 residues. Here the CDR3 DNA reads TGTGCCAGCAGCTTAGGAATACGTTCCTCCTATGGCTACACCTTC. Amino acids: CASSLGIRSSYGYTF. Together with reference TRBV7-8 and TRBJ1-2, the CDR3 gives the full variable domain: GAGVSQSPRYKVAKRGQDVALRCDPISGHVSLFWYQQALGQGPEFLTYFQNEAQLDKSGLPSDRFFAERPEGSVSTLKIQRTQQEDSAVYLCASSLGIRSSYGYTFGSGTRLTVV.

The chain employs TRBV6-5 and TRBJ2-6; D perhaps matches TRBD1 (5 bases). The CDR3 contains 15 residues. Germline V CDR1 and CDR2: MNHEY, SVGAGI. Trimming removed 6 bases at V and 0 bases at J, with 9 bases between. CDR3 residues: CASSDSFSGANVLTF. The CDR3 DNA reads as TGTGCCAGCAGCGACAGCTTCTCTGGGGCCAACGTCCTGACTTTC.

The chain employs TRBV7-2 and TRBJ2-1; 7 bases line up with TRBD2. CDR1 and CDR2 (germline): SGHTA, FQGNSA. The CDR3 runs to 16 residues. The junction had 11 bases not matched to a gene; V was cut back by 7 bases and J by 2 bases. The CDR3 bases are TGTGCCAGCACCCCTTGGCCAGCGGGGACCTACAATGAGCAGTTCTTC. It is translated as CASTPWPAGTYNEQFF.